The rows below give T cell receptor beta chains drawn from one sample of a study of blood T cells in healthy people across ages. TCRdb reanalysed the 5' RACE reads using MiXCR and keeps one entry per CDR3 protein. Of hundreds of thousands of distinct CDR3 sequences listed, approximately 49% are singletons. Source material: blood. The receptors derive from a man aged 25 to 40 in good health. CDR3s include the opening cysteine and the closing phenylalanine or tryptophan. Each record gives: clone size, V gene, J gene, D gene, CDR3 DNA, CDR3 protein. The D gene is left open where the match is weak. Clone size is not always given. Where it is, it says once, few, many or a class for expanded clones.

clone size: -
V gene: TRBV4-1
J gene: TRBJ2-5
D gene: TRBD1
CDR3 DNA: TGCGCCAGCAGCCAAGATTCCCAGGGGGCCTACAATGAGCAGTACTTC
CDR3 protein: CASSQDSQGAYNEQYF

clone size: -
V gene: TRBV5-1
J gene: TRBJ1-2
D gene: TRBD1
CDR3 DNA: TGCGCCAGCAGCCCGGGACAGGGCGGGTTTCGAGGCTACACCTTC
CDR3 protein: CASSPGQGGFRGYTF

clone size: once
V gene: TRBV6-5
J gene: TRBJ2-1
D gene: TRBD2
CDR3 DNA: TGTGCCAGCAGTCGTTGGACTAGCGGGCGTTACAATGAGCAGTTCTTC
CDR3 protein: CASSRWTSGRYNEQFF

clone size: few
V gene: TRBV28
J gene: TRBJ2-3
D gene: TRBD1
CDR3 DNA: TGTGCCAGCGGGCCGGGGACAGCTAGCACAGATACGCAGTATTTT
CDR3 protein: CASGPGTASTDTQYF

clone size: -
V gene: TRBV20-1
J gene: TRBJ1-6
D gene: -
CDR3 DNA: TGCAGTGCTAGGCCTCTAAAGGGGAATTCACCCCTCCACTTT
CDR3 protein: CSARPLKGNSPLHF

clone size: -
V gene: TRBV5-1
J gene: TRBJ2-1
D gene: -
CDR3 DNA: TGCGCCAGCAGCCCCCGTCGTAACAATGAGCAGTTCTTC
CDR3 protein: CASSPRRNNEQFF

clone size: -
V gene: TRBV6-1
J gene: TRBJ2-3
D gene: -
CDR3 DNA: TGTGCCAGCCCCTGGGACGTACCAGATACGCAGTATTTT
CDR3 protein: CASPWDVPDTQYF

clone size: -
V gene: TRBV18
J gene: TRBJ1-6
D gene: TRBD1
CDR3 DNA: TGTGCCAGCTCACCTATCGACTCAGGGGGGCATTCACCCCTCCACTTT
CDR3 protein: CASSPIDSGGHSPLHF

clone size: -
V gene: TRBV7-9
J gene: TRBJ1-1
D gene: -
CDR3 DNA: TGTGCCAGCATCGATAAGTCGGGAGGTGAAGCTTTCTTT
CDR3 protein: CASIDKSGGEAFF

clone size: many
V gene: TRBV7-2
J gene: TRBJ2-5
D gene: -
CDR3 DNA: TGCGCCAGCAGCCTTGGGACACTCGAGACCCAGTACTTC
CDR3 protein: CASSLGTLETQYF

clone size: -
V gene: TRBV28
J gene: TRBJ1-5
D gene: TRBD1
CDR3 DNA: TGTGCCAGCAGTACGGACAGGGGTCTTAATCAGCCCCAGCATTTT
CDR3 protein: CASSTDRGLNQPQHF

clone size: -
V gene: TRBV29-1
J gene: TRBJ1-1
D gene: -
CDR3 DNA: TGCAGCGCTATCCCGAACACTGAAGCTTTCTTT
CDR3 protein: CSAIPNTEAFF

clone size: once
V gene: TRBV7-2
J gene: TRBJ2-4
D gene: TRBD1
CDR3 DNA: TGTGCCAGCAGCTTAGAGGGGGACAGAAAAAACATTCAGTACTTC
CDR3 protein: CASSLEGDRKNIQYF

clone size: few
V gene: TRBV12-3/TRBV12-4
J gene: TRBJ1-4
D gene: -
CDR3 DNA: TGTGCCAGCAGTTTAGACGGACTCTCTAATGAAAAACTGTTTTTT
CDR3 protein: CASSLDGLSNEKLFF

clone size: -
V gene: TRBV30
J gene: TRBJ1-1
D gene: -
CDR3 DNA: TGTGCCTGGCGCCTGGGACACGGGGACACTGAAGCTTTCTTT
CDR3 protein: CAWRLGHGDTEAFF

clone size: -
V gene: TRBV30
J gene: TRBJ2-1
D gene: -
CDR3 DNA: TGTGCCTGGGGGGGTGAATGGGTCAATGAGCAGTTCTTC
CDR3 protein: CAWGGEWVNEQFF

clone size: -
V gene: TRBV20-1
J gene: TRBJ1-5
D gene: -
CDR3 DNA: TGCAGTGCCACCCCGGCAGGGTTTAGCAATCAGCCCCAGCATTTT
CDR3 protein: CSATPAGFSNQPQHF

clone size: -
V gene: TRBV11-2
J gene: TRBJ2-1
D gene: TRBD2
CDR3 DNA: TGTGCCAGCAGCTCAGAGGGACTAGCGGTGAATGGGCAGTTCTTC
CDR3 protein: CASSSEGLAVNGQFF

clone size: -
V gene: TRBV7-7
J gene: TRBJ2-1
D gene: -
CDR3 DNA: TGTGCTAGCAGCGCGCAGGGAGGCGATGAGCAGTTCTTC
CDR3 protein: CASSAQGGDEQFF

clone size: few
V gene: TRBV6-4
J gene: TRBJ2-5
D gene: TRBD1
CDR3 DNA: TGTGCCAGCAGTCCCAACAGCGGGACAGGGAGAGAGACCCAGTACTTC
CDR3 protein: CASSPNSGTGRETQYF

clone size: -
V gene: TRBV13
J gene: TRBJ2-4
D gene: -
CDR3 DNA: TGTGCCAGCAGCTTAGGGCCCCCGGTCCACACAGATGTGCAGTACTTC
CDR3 protein: CASSLGPPVHTDVQYF

clone size: -
V gene: TRBV7-9
J gene: TRBJ2-7
D gene: TRBD1
CDR3 DNA: TGTGCCAGCAGCCTATTGGGACAGAGCCACGAGCAGTACTTC
CDR3 protein: CASSLLGQSHEQYF

clone size: -
V gene: TRBV7-9
J gene: TRBJ1-3
D gene: -
CDR3 DNA: TGTGCCAGCAGCCCCTCGGGGGGCTCTGGAAACACCATATATTTT
CDR3 protein: CASSPSGGSGNTIYF

clone size: -
V gene: TRBV11-3
J gene: TRBJ2-7
D gene: -
CDR3 DNA: TGTGCCAGCAGCCTCCAATGGCAGGGCGAGCAGTACTTC
CDR3 protein: CASSLQWQGEQYF

clone size: -
V gene: TRBV6-5
J gene: TRBJ2-2
D gene: TRBD1
CDR3 DNA: TGTGCCAGCAGTTACGACAGGGTGCCCACCGGGGAGCTGTTTTTT
CDR3 protein: CASSYDRVPTGELFF

clone size: few
V gene: TRBV5-1
J gene: TRBJ2-5
D gene: -
CDR3 DNA: TGCGCCAGCAGCTTGGAAGGGAATCCTCAAGAGACCCAGTACTTC
CDR3 protein: CASSLEGNPQETQYF

clone size: -
V gene: TRBV29-1
J gene: TRBJ1-1
D gene: TRBD1
CDR3 DNA: TGCAGCGCAGAAGGACAGGGAAACACTGAAGCTTTCTTT
CDR3 protein: CSAEGQGNTEAFF

clone size: -
V gene: TRBV28
J gene: TRBJ2-7
D gene: -
CDR3 DNA: TGTGCCAGCAGCGTGGGGGACGTCCGGAGCTCCTACGAGCAGTACTTC
CDR3 protein: CASSVGDVRSSYEQYF

clone size: -
V gene: TRBV7-9
J gene: TRBJ1-2
D gene: TRBD1
CDR3 DNA: TGTGCCAGCAGCGGAGGGACAGGGAACTATGGCTACACCTTC
CDR3 protein: CASSGGTGNYGYTF

clone size: -
V gene: TRBV7-2
J gene: TRBJ1-4
D gene: -
CDR3 DNA: TGTGCCAGCAGCCTGCAGGTCACTAATGAAAAACTGTTTTTT
CDR3 protein: CASSLQVTNEKLFF

clone size: few
V gene: TRBV12-3/TRBV12-4
J gene: TRBJ1-2
D gene: TRBD1
CDR3 DNA: TGTGCCAGCGCCGGGACAGTCTATGACTACACCTTC
CDR3 protein: CASAGTVYDYTF

clone size: few
V gene: TRBV4-2
J gene: TRBJ2-3
D gene: TRBD1
CDR3 DNA: TGTGCCAGCAGCCGATCGGGGACAGGAAGCACAGATACGCAGTATTTT
CDR3 protein: CASSRSGTGSTDTQYF

clone size: many
V gene: TRBV7-2
J gene: TRBJ2-1
D gene: TRBD2
CDR3 DNA: TGTGCCAGCAGATTAGCGGGGGCAAAGAATGAGCAGTTCTTC
CDR3 protein: CASRLAGAKNEQFF

clone size: -
V gene: TRBV7-2
J gene: TRBJ2-5
D gene: TRBD2
CDR3 DNA: TGTGCCAGCAGCTTCGGACTAGCGGTCCTGTACCAAGAGACCCAGTACTTC
CDR3 protein: CASSFGLAVLYQETQYF

clone size: few
V gene: TRBV27
J gene: TRBJ1-6
D gene: -
CDR3 DNA: TGTGCCAGCAGGGGCTCCTATAATTCACCCCTCCACTTT
CDR3 protein: CASRGSYNSPLHF

clone size: few
V gene: TRBV10-3
J gene: TRBJ2-5
D gene: TRBD2
CDR3 DNA: TGTGCCATCAGTGAGTCGACTAGCGGGGCTGGGGAGCAGTACTTC
CDR3 protein: CAISESTSGAGEQYF

clone size: -
V gene: TRBV20-1
J gene: TRBJ2-1
D gene: -
CDR3 DNA: TGCAGTGCTCGAAGAGGACTCTACAATGAGCAGTTCTTC
CDR3 protein: CSARRGLYNEQFF

clone size: -
V gene: TRBV6-1
J gene: TRBJ2-1
D gene: TRBD2
CDR3 DNA: TGTGCCAGCAGTGAGGGCGGGGGGAAGTACAATGAGCAGTTCTTC
CDR3 protein: CASSEGGGKYNEQFF

clone size: -
V gene: TRBV4-3
J gene: TRBJ2-2
D gene: -
CDR3 DNA: TGCGCCAGCAGCCAAGATCTGGCGAGCCCGAACACCGGGGAGCTGTTTTTT
CDR3 protein: CASSQDLASPNTGELFF

clone size: -
V gene: TRBV6-1
J gene: TRBJ1-2
D gene: -
CDR3 DNA: TGTGCCAGCAGTGAAGCGATAGGGCAGAACTATGGCTACACCTTC
CDR3 protein: CASSEAIGQNYGYTF

clone size: few
V gene: TRBV10-3
J gene: TRBJ2-5
D gene: TRBD1
CDR3 DNA: TGTGCCATCAGTGGGGGACAGTTTGGAGAGACCCAGTACTTC
CDR3 protein: CAISGGQFGETQYF

clone size: -
V gene: TRBV11-2
J gene: TRBJ2-7
D gene: -
CDR3 DNA: TGTGCCAGCAGCACCAATTGGCGTTACGAGCAGTACTTC
CDR3 protein: CASSTNWRYEQYF

clone size: -
V gene: TRBV6-1
J gene: TRBJ2-3
D gene: TRBD2
CDR3 DNA: TGTGCCAGCAGTGATAACGCGGGGGGTGGATCAGATACGCAGTATTTT
CDR3 protein: CASSDNAGGGSDTQYF

clone size: few
V gene: TRBV14
J gene: TRBJ1-1
D gene: -
CDR3 DNA: TGTGCCAGCAGCCATGACAGAATCGGTGGCACTGAAGCTTTCTTT
CDR3 protein: CASSHDRIGGTEAFF

clone size: -
V gene: TRBV2
J gene: TRBJ2-3
D gene: TRBD2
CDR3 DNA: TGTGCCAGCAGTCCCACTCCGGGACTAGCCTCACCAGATACGCAGTATTTT
CDR3 protein: CASSPTPGLASPDTQYF

clone size: -
V gene: TRBV27
J gene: TRBJ2-1
D gene: -
CDR3 DNA: TGTGCCAGCAGTTTAGGGCTAGTGGGGGGGCCCTACAATGAGCAGTTCTTC
CDR3 protein: CASSLGLVGGPYNEQFF

clone size: many
V gene: TRBV24-1
J gene: TRBJ2-1
D gene: TRBD1
CDR3 DNA: TGTGCCACCAGAACAGGGGGCGCAGATAATGAGCAGTTCTTC
CDR3 protein: CATRTGGADNEQFF

clone size: -
V gene: TRBV6-1
J gene: TRBJ1-1
D gene: TRBD1
CDR3 DNA: TGTGCCAGCAGTCCGCGACAGGGAGCGGGGCACACTGAAGCTTTCTTT
CDR3 protein: CASSPRQGAGHTEAFF